This T cell receptor beta chain was documented in a study of glioma-infiltrating T cells after dendritic cell vaccination. V shed 9 bases, J shed 2 bases, and the junction held 9 bases outside the gene matches. The CDR3 is 15 amino acids. Germline loops: CDR1 MGHRA, CDR2 YSYEKL. The protocol was immunoSEQ multiplex PCR, while the TCRdb copy is restricted to in-frame clones and leaves out a portion. The table has tens of thousands of clones, over 65% seen once. Only patients with spare fresh-frozen tumor and over two years of follow-up were included. This chain connects TRBV4-1 to TRBJ2-1; 8 bases are shared with TRBD2. The clonotype originates from a human donor with glioblastoma. The material was blood, obtained before dendritic cell vaccination. The CDR3 spells CASSRGGRTYNEQFF. The CDR3 region has the DNA TGCGCCAGTTCCCGCGGGGGGCGGACCTACAATGAGCAGTTCTTC.